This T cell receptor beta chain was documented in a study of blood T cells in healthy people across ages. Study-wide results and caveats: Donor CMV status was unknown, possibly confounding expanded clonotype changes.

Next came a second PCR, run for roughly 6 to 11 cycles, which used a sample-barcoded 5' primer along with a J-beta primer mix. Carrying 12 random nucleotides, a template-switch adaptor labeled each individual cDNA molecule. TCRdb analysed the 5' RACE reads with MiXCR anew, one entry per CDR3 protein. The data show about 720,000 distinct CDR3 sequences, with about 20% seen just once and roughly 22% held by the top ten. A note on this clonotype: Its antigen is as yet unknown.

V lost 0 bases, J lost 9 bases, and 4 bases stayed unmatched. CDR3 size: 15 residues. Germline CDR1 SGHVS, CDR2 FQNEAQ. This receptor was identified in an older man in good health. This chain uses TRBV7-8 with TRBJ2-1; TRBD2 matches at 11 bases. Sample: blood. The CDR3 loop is CASSLASTSGVEQFF. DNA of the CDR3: TGTGCCAGCAGCTTAGCTTCGACTAGCGGGGTTGAGCAGTTCTTC.